A single sample is the source of the 29 T cell receptor beta chains below, sequenced in a study of blood T cell repertoires in COVID-19. Assay used: immunoSEQ multiplex PCR; TCRdb lists only in-frame clones, some missing. The sample shows roughly 230,000 clones, approximately 84% of them seen only once. What was sequenced was peripheral blood. These receptors were obtained from a man aged 40-50 years with acute or convalescent COVID-19.

This chain uses TRBV29-1 with TRBJ1-1, with 10 bases fitting TRBD1. The CDR3 loop spans 15 amino acids. The germline V gene encodes CDR1 SQVTM and CDR2 ANQGSEA. V trimming: 4 bases; J trimming: 2 bases; junction bases outside the gene matches: 7. The CDR3 coding sequence is TGCAGCGTTGGAGAGACAGGGGGCGTTAACACTGAAGCTTTCTTT. This translates into CSVGETGGVNTEAFF.

This rearrangement joins TRBV5-6 to TRBJ1-3; no clear D. Per the germline V gene, CDR1 is SGHDT and CDR2 is YYEEEE. CDR3 length: 13 residues. V lost 0 bases and J 9 bases, leaving 10 bases between the germline ends. CDR3 amino acids: CASSLGSEGTIYF. CDR3 DNA sequence: TGTGCCAGCAGCTTGGGCAGCGAGGGCACCATATATTTT. The entire variable domain, with the rest obtained from reference TRBV5-6 and TRBJ1-3, is as follows: DAGVTQSPTHLIKTRGQQVTLRCSPKSGHDTVSWYQQALGQGPQFIFQYYEEEERQRGNFPDRFSGHQFPNYSSELNVNALLLGDSALYLCASSLGSEGTIYFGEGSWLTVV.

The V gene is TRBV7-2, the J gene TRBJ2-7; 7 bases agree with TRBD1. The ends lost 3 bases at V and 4 bases at J; junction bases unmatched: 3. Looked up from germline, CDR1 is SGHTA and CDR2 is FQGNSA. The CDR3 is made up of 13 amino acids. CDR3 nucleotide sequence: TGTGCCAGCAGCTTGGACAGGTTATACGAGCAGTACTTC. Protein sequence: CASSLDRLYEQYF. Variable domain in full (rest from reference TRBV7-2 and TRBJ2-7): GAGVSQSPSNKVTEKGKDVELRCDPISGHTALYWYRQSLGQGLEFLIYFQGNSAPDKSGLPSDRFSAERTGGSVSTLTIQRTQQEDSAVYLCASSLDRLYEQYFGPGTRLTVT.

The sample holds one count of this clone. The V and J genes are TRBV4-2 and TRBJ1-6; 8 nucleotides align to TRBD1. Germline V gene lookup returns CDR1 LGHNA and CDR2 YNFKEQ. Trimming at V came to 2 bases and at J to 6 bases, leaving 3 bases not matched to a gene. The length of the CDR3 is 15 residues. CDR3 nucleotides: TGTGCCAGCAGCCAACAGGGGGCGGTTAATTCACCCCTCCACTTT. It specifies CASSQQGAVNSPLHF.

As to this clone: In the same sample, other DNA sequences code for this CDR3. The chain combines TRBV11-3 with TRBJ2-3; 9 bases match TRBD1. CDR1 and CDR2 (germline): SGHNT, YENEEA. J gave up 1 base and V 4 bases, and 3 bases lay outside the gene matches. The CDR3 length is 15 residues. The CDR3 region is CASSSRTGGTDTQYF. In nucleotides, the CDR3 is TGTGCCAGCAGCTCTCGGACAGGGGGCACAGATACGCAGTATTTT.

V and J are TRBV4-1 and TRBJ1-4; a weak D match, TRBD1 (5 bases). Trimming left V 3 bases short and J 6 bases short, with 14 bases between. Germline V lookup: CDR1 MGHRA, CDR2 YSYEKL. The CDR3 runs to 15 residues. CDR3 DNA sequence: TGCGCCAGCAGCCAGAACGGGGCGGGGGATGAAAAACTGTTTTTT. It codes for CASSQNGAGDEKLFF.

The chain couples TRBV10-3 to TRBJ2-7, with a weak D call TRBD1 (6 bases). CDR1 and CDR2 (germline): ENHRY, SYGVKD. The germline V and J ends were trimmed by 3 bases and 4 bases, with 10 bases remaining between them. The CDR3 totals 13 residues. The chain's CDR3 is CAISDRQGYEQYF. The CDR3 nucleotides read TGTGCCATCAGTGATCGGCAGGGGTACGAGCAGTACTTC.

The genes are TRBV30 and TRBJ1-4; tentatively, D is TRBD1 (5 bases). The germline V gene encodes CDR1 GTSNPN and CDR2 SVGIG (reference sequence). This CDR3 is built from 13 residues. Trimming took off 4 bases at V and 7 bases at J, with 13 bases between the two ends. The CDR3 nucleotides read TGTGCCTGGAATCTCGGGGGACTTGAAAAACTGTTTTTT. This translates into CAWNLGGLEKLFF. Filled out from reference TRBV30 and TRBJ1-4, the complete variable domain reads SQTIHQWPATLVQPVGSPLSLECTVEGTSNPNLYWYRQAAGRGLQLLFYSVGIGQISSEVPQNLSASRPQDRQFILSSKKLLLSDSGFYLCAWNLGGLEKLFFGSGTQLSVL.

The chain joins TRBV6-5 to TRBJ1-2, with 8 bases identical to TRBD1. Germline CDR1 reads MNHEY; CDR2 reads SVGAGI. The CDR3 extends over 13 amino acids. With 5 bases clipped from V and 4 bases from J, the junction kept 3 bases outside the gene matches. The CDR3 DNA is TGTGCCAGCAGTCGACAGGGGATCTATGGCTACACCTTC. Its translation is CASSRQGIYGYTF.

CDR3 in DNA: TGTGCCACCAGCAGGGGGCCGAGGGAGACCCAGTACTTC. Translating gives CATSRGPRETQYF. The rearrangement uses TRBV15 and TRBJ2-5; a weak D match, TRBD1 (5 bases). The V end was cut by 3 bases, the J end by 5 bases, with 10 bases between. Germline V lookup: CDR1 LNHNV, CDR2 YYDKDF (reference sequence). The CDR3 covers 13 residues.

This rearrangement joins TRBV9 to TRBJ1-5; the D is unclear. The CDR3 is 15 residues long. The germline V and J ends were trimmed by 4 bases and 0 bases, with 11 bases remaining between them. CDR1 and CDR2 (germline): SGDLS, YYNGEE. In DNA form, the CDR3 reads TGTGCCAGCAGCCCAGACGGAGTTAGCAATCAGCCCCAGCATTTT. Its protein is CASSPDGVSNQPQHF.

The rearrangement links TRBV5-1 to TRBJ1-6; 8 bases match TRBD1. The CDR3 covers 15 residues. From germline, CDR1 is SGHRS and CDR2 YFSETQ. With 4 bases clipped from V and 7 bases from J, the junction kept 7 bases outside the gene matches. The CDR3 reads CASSLGTGENSPLHF. The CDR3 DNA reads TGCGCCAGCAGCCTAGGGACAGGAGAAAATTCACCCCTCCACTTT.

The J gene is TRBJ2-7, the V gene TRBV3-1 (or the pseudogene TRBV3-2); 9 bases are shared with TRBD2. The CDR3 has 13 amino acids. Germline V gives CDR1 LGHDT, CDR2 YNNKEL (reference sequence). The V gene end was trimmed by 4 bases and the J gene end by 4 bases; junction bases not matched to a gene: 2. The CDR3: CASSRLAAYEQYF. The CDR3 region has the DNA TGTGCCAGCAGCCGACTAGCGGCTTACGAGCAGTACTTC.

The genes are TRBV19 and TRBJ1-1; a weak D match, TRBD1 (6 bases). Looked up from germline, CDR1 is LNHDA and CDR2 is SQIVND (reference sequence). The CDR3 is 19 residues long. Trimming removed 10 bases from V and 7 bases from J, with 37 bases in between. The CDR3 DNA is TGTGCCACCTTCGGGGGGCGTCTCGAGGGACCCACCGTGAGACGTGAAGCTTTCTTT. The encoded protein is CATFGGRLEGPTVRREAFF.

Here the CDR3 reads CASTFNEKLFF. CDR3 sequence (DNA): TGTGCCAGCACCTTTAATGAAAAACTGTTTTTT. The chain joins TRBV2 to TRBJ1-4; no clear D gene. The CDR3 has 11 residues. V shed 7 bases and J shed 4 bases, with 4 bases lying between them. Germline CDR1 and CDR2: SNHLY and FYNNEI.

This chain connects TRBV12-3 or TRBV12-4 to TRBJ2-2, with D unclear. The CDR3 is 12 residues long. V lost 5 bases and J lost 9, with 10 bases in between. The CDR3, as DNA: TGTGCCAGCAGTCAGAACCGTTGGGAGCTGTTTTTT. It yields the protein CASSQNRWELFF.

The V and J genes are TRBV3-1 (or the pseudogene TRBV3-2) and TRBJ1-3; a weak D match, TRBD1 (6 bases). Per the germline V gene, CDR1 is LGHDT and CDR2 is YNNKEL (reference sequence). Trimming took off 5 bases at V and 4 bases at J, with 12 bases between the two ends. This CDR3 region has 14 residues. CDR3 sequence (DNA): TGTGCCAGCAGCACCAGGGGCGGGGGAAACACCATATATTTT. Residues: CASSTRGGGNTIYF.

The chain couples TRBV19 to TRBJ2-7; D may be TRBD1 (5 bases). The CDR3 runs 15 residues. V was clipped by 6 bases and J by 0 bases, with 15 bases between them. The germline V gene has CDR1 LNHDA and CDR2 SQIVND (reference sequence). CDR3 protein: CASRNPGHNSYEQYF. CDR3 sequence (DNA): TGTGCCAGTAGGAACCCAGGACATAACTCCTACGAGCAGTACTTC.

This clone was observed a single time. V and J are TRBV5-1 and TRBJ2-7; D perhaps matches TRBD2 (7 bases). Germline-derived CDR1 and CDR2 are SGHRS and YFSETQ. The V end was cut by 4 bases, the J end by 6 bases, with 14 bases between. The CDR3 totals 13 residues. The DNA for the CDR3 is TGCGCCAGCAGCAACGAGGGGGGGCGCGAGCAGTACTTC. This gives the protein CASSNEGGREQYF.

The chain combines TRBV11-2 with TRBJ2-3; D might be TRBD2 (6 bases). The CDR3 covers 14 residues. Germline V gene data show CDR1 as SGHAT and CDR2 as FQNNGV. V was clipped by 8 bases and J by 6 bases, with 18 bases between them. CDR3 sequence (DNA): TGTGCCAGCTCAAAGGGGACTCAGAGGGATACGCAGTATTTT. This translates into CASSKGTQRDTQYF.

The chain links TRBV5-5 to TRBJ1-1, with 9 bases fitting TRBD1. CDR3 length: 16 amino acids. Trimming cost V 4 bases and J 5 bases; bases outside gene matches: 12. From germline, CDR1 is SGHKS and CDR2 YYEKEE (reference sequence). The CDR3 protein is CASSLGGGTGTTEAFF. CDR3 DNA sequence: TGTGCCAGCAGCCTCGGAGGTGGGACAGGGACAACTGAAGCTTTCTTT.

The DNA for the CDR3 is TGCGCCAGCAGCCAAGATAATTCGGCTAACTATGGCTACACCTTC. Encoded protein: CASSQDNSANYGYTF. The chain has TRBV4-1 and TRBJ1-2; D call uncertain. This CDR3 spans 15 amino acids. Trimming left V 0 bases short and J 0 bases short, with 8 bases between. Looked up from germline, CDR1 is MGHRA and CDR2 is YSYEKL.

Only one count was recorded for this clone. The rearrangement uses TRBV2 and TRBJ2-1; 11 nucleotides align to TRBD2. CDR1 SNHLY and CDR2 FYNNEI come from the germline V gene. J gave up 6 bases and V 8 bases, and 6 bases lay outside the gene matches. The CDR3 is made up of 14 amino acids. CDR3 residues: CASSGGLAVNEQFF. The CDR3 DNA follows: TGTGCCAGCTCTGGGGGACTAGCGGTCAATGAGCAGTTCTTC.

The V call is TRBV19, the J call TRBJ1-5; the match to TRBD1 covers 10 bases. After removal of 5 bases from V and 4 bases from J, the junction contained 8 bases not matched to a gene. The CDR3 runs to 16 residues. Germline loops: CDR1 LNHDA, CDR2 SQIVND (reference sequence). The CDR3 reads CASSPRDRGGNQPQHF. CDR3 nucleotide sequence: TGTGCCAGTAGTCCGCGGGACAGGGGAGGGAATCAGCCCCAGCATTTT.

This chain joins TRBV4-1 and TRBJ2-5, with TRBD1 as a possible D gene (5 bases). Germline V CDR1 and CDR2: MGHRA, YSYEKL. The CDR3 runs to 14 residues. V lost 0 bases, J lost 3 bases, and 8 bases lay in between. CDR3: CASSQERQKETQYF. The CDR3 nucleotides read TGCGCCAGCAGCCAAGAGAGACAGAAAGAGACCCAGTACTTC.

The gene calls are TRBV11-2 and TRBJ2-3; TRBD2 aligns across 8 bases. The CDR3 runs to 18 residues. Trimming at V came to 1 base and at J to 0 bases, leaving 9 bases not matched to a gene. Per the germline V gene, CDR1 is SGHAT and CDR2 is FQNNGV. The CDR3, as DNA: TGTGCCAGCAGCTTAGTAGGTAGCGGGGACCTGAGCACAGATACGCAGTATTTT. This encodes CASSLVGSGDLSTDTQYF.

The chain joins TRBV2 to TRBJ1-2; no firm D call. This CDR3 is 15 amino acids long. Trimming left V 3 bases short and J 8 bases short, with 19 bases between. CDR1 is SNHLY and CDR2 is FYNNEI in the germline V gene. CDR3 residues: CASSDKRHPLDGYTF. The CDR3 DNA reads as TGTGCCAGCAGTGATAAGAGGCACCCCCTTGACGGCTACACCTTC. The full variable domain, its missing parts supplied by reference TRBV2 and TRBJ1-2, is EPEVTQTPSHQVTQMGQEVILRCVPISNHLYFYWYRQILGQKVEFLVSFYNNEISEKSEIFDDQFSVERPDGSNFTLKIRSTKLEDSAMYFCASSDKRHPLDGYTFGSGTRLTVV.

This chain links TRBV6-1 with TRBJ1-6; no definite D call. The germline CDR1 and CDR2 sequences are MNHNS and SASEGT. CDR3 length: 13 residues. V was cut by 2 bases and J by 7 bases, with 6 bases left in between. CDR3 DNA sequence: TGTGCCAGCAGTGAAAACGGGAATTCACCCCTCCACTTT. This encodes CASSENGNSPLHF.

The chain links TRBV29-1 to TRBJ2-3; 8 bases are a match to TRBD2. With V trimmed by 7 bases and J by 3 bases, 9 bases remained unmatched. CDR1 and CDR2 (germline): SQVTM, ANQGSEA. The length of the CDR3 is 14 residues. Here the CDR3 DNA reads TGCAGCGCTGCGGGGGGCCCCACGACAGATACGCAGTATTTT. It translates to CSAAGGPTTDTQYF.